These T cell receptor beta chains were read from a single sample in a study of blood T cell repertoires in COVID-19. Method: immunoSEQ multiplex PCR; TCRdb's copy keeps in-frame clones and lacks some. Here the sample spans fewer than 300,000 clones, less than 85% being singletons. The sample comprised PBMCs or T cells enriched from blood (not recorded which). The origin of the receptors is a woman aged 45-65 years who had recovered from COVID-19. Each CDR3 is given with its conserved first and last residue. The D gene is left open where the match is weak. Size is omitted from some rows. Given values are once, few, many or a class for expanded clones.

TRBJ1-6,.,TRBV7-3,TRBD1,CASSIGPGQGSPLHF,TGTGCCAGCAGCATAGGACCGGGACAGGGTTCACCCCTCCACTTT
TRBJ2-7,.,TRBV4-2,.,CASSHATGAYEQYF,TGTGCCAGCAGCCACGCGACAGGAGCCTACGAGCAGTACTTC
TRBJ2-3,.,TRBV6-5,.,CASSKTQGDTQYF,TGTGCCAGCAGTAAGACCCAGGGAGATACGCAGTATTTT
TRBJ1-2,.,TRBV19,TRBD1,CASRPQGAGGYTF,TGTGCCAGTAGACCACAGGGGGCCGGTGGCTACACCTTC
TRBJ2-7,.,TRBV7-9,.,CASSGTGYTYEQYF,TGTGCCAGCAGCGGAACAGGATATACCTACGAGCAGTACTTC
TRBJ2-1,.,TRBV30,TRBD2,CAWSVGSGSINEQFF,TGTGCCTGGAGTGTAGGTAGCGGGAGTATCAATGAGCAGTTCTTC
TRBJ2-2,.,TRBV27,TRBD2,CASSLVAGANTGELFF,TGTGCCAGCAGTTTAGTAGCGGGGGCGAACACCGGGGAGCTGTTTTTT
TRBJ1-2,.,TRBV9,.,CASSVDLGGSHGYTF,TGTGCCAGCAGCGTAGACCTGGGGGGATCTCATGGCTACACCTTC
TRBJ1-1,.,TRBV7-8,TRBD1,CASSLVAGGSGTEAFF,TGTGCCAGCAGCTTAGTGGCAGGGGGGTCCGGCACTGAAGCTTTCTTT
TRBJ1-3,.,TRBV3-1/TRBV3-2,.,CASSQVRMTSGNTIYF,TGTGCCAGCAGCCAAGTGAGGATGACCTCTGGAAACACCATATATTTT
TRBJ2-1,.,TRBV11-3,TRBD2,CASSFSGTSEYNEQFF,TGTGCCAGCAGCTTTTCGGGGACTAGCGAATACAATGAGCAGTTCTTC
TRBJ2-3,once,TRBV9,TRBD2,CASSVVAGVPDTQYF,TGTGCCAGCAGCGTGGTAGCGGGAGTACCAGATACGCAGTATTTT
TRBJ1-5,.,TRBV19,TRBD1,CASSTGTGGQPQHF,TGTGCCAGTAGTACGGGGACAGGAGGCCAGCCCCAGCATTTT
TRBJ2-1,.,TRBV6-4,.,CASSDLALGNEQFF,TGTGCCAGCAGTGATCTAGCCCTGGGCAATGAGCAGTTCTTC
TRBJ2-2,.,TRBV3-1/TRBV3-2,.,CASSQDLGAPGELFF,TGTGCCAGCAGCCAAGATCTGGGGGCCCCCGGGGAGCTGTTTTTT
TRBJ2-1,.,TRBV5-4,.,CASSLEQGSYNEQFF,TGTGCCAGCAGCTTGGAACAGGGATCCTACAATGAGCAGTTCTTC
TRBJ1-2,.,TRBV6-1,TRBD1,CASSEPGRQGLNGYTF,TGTGCCAGCAGTGAACCGGGCAGACAGGGCCTTAACGGCTACACCTTC